A single sample is the source of the 25 T cell receptor beta chains below, sequenced in a study of blood T cell repertoires in COVID-19. Produced via immunoSEQ multiplex PCR; TCRdb's table is partial and in-frame only. The data show around 20,000 clones, more than 80% seen once. Material for sequencing was peripheral blood. These receptors were obtained from a human donor in a cohort sampled during active COVID-19.

J is TRBJ2-5 and V is TRBV5-1; 12 bases are a match to TRBD2. CDR3 size: 15 residues. With 3 bases clipped from V and 2 bases from J, the junction kept 2 bases outside the gene matches. Germline loops: CDR1 SGHRS, CDR2 YFSETQ. The CDR3 loop reads CASSSGTSGQETQYF. The CDR3 DNA reads as TGCGCCAGCAGCTCGGGGACTAGCGGGCAAGAGACCCAGTACTTC.

The chain links TRBV3-1 (or the pseudogene TRBV3-2) to TRBJ1-1; weak D call: TRBD1 (5 bases). Germline CDR1 and CDR2: LGHDT and YNNKEL (reference sequence). The CDR3 consists of 15 residues. Trimming removed 6 bases from V and 3 bases from J, with 17 bases in between. The CDR3 here is CASRYGGRMDTEAFF. CDR3 coding DNA: TGTGCCAGCAGATATGGGGGGAGGATGGACACTGAAGCTTTCTTT.

The V call is TRBV5-1, the J call TRBJ2-6; tentative D call: TRBD1 (5 bases). Germline V gives CDR1 SGHRS, CDR2 YFSETQ. Trimming removed 1 base at V and 2 bases at J, with 7 bases between. CDR3 size: 15 residues. The CDR3 region is CASSLTGPGANVLTF. The CDR3 bases are TGCGCCAGCAGCTTGACAGGACCTGGGGCCAACGTCCTGACTTTC.

This clone is a singleton in its sample. This chain connects TRBV9 to TRBJ1-5; D perhaps matches TRBD1 (6 bases). V was clipped by 0 bases and J by 6 bases, with 13 bases between them. Germline CDR1 SGDLS, CDR2 YYNGEE. The length of the CDR3 is 15 residues. The CDR3 nucleotides are TGTGCCAGCAGCGTAGATGGGGGCGGGGGTCAGCCCCAGCATTTT. It is translated as CASSVDGGGGQPQHF.

This chain connects TRBV5-1 to TRBJ2-1; no firm D call. The germline V gene encodes CDR1 SGHRS and CDR2 YFSETQ. The CDR3 runs to 15 residues. Trimming cost V 0 bases and J 6 bases, with 13 bases left between them. This CDR3 reads CASSLGKTASNEQFF. CDR3 DNA: TGCGCCAGCAGCTTGGGAAAGACTGCATCCAATGAGCAGTTCTTC.

The rearrangement links TRBV28 to TRBJ2-7, with 8 bases that match TRBD1. V lost 5 bases and J lost 0; bases outside the gene matches: 12. The germline V gene encodes CDR1 MDHEN and CDR2 SYDVKM. This CDR3 comprises 17 residues. Here the CDR3 DNA reads TGTGCCAGCAGTACCTTTTTGGGACAGGCCTTCTCCTACGAGCAGTACTTC. Its protein product is CASSTFLGQAFSYEQYF.

The chain uses TRBV24-1 and TRBJ2-3; possible D gene TRBD2, 5 bases. Trimming stripped 4 bases from V and 4 bases from J, with 17 bases between. CDR1 is KGHDR and CDR2 is SFDVKD in the germline V gene. The CDR3 runs 16 residues. CDR3 loop: CATSDGRGERADTQYF. The CDR3 DNA sequence: TGTGCCACCAGTGACGGTCGGGGTGAGAGGGCAGATACGCAGTATTTT.

The chain recombines TRBV10-2 with TRBJ2-7; no firm D call. Germline assignment: CDR1 WSHSY and CDR2 SAAADI. The V end lost 6 bases, the J end lost 4 bases, and 22 bases lay between the germline ends. The CDR3 is made up of 16 amino acids. The CDR3 nucleotides read TGCGCCAGCAGCCCCCCCCCAGACTCCGCTCCATACGAGCAGTACTTC. Its translation is CASSPPPDSAPYEQYF.

The chain carries TRBV6-5 and TRBJ1-5; TRBD1 matches at 8 bases. The germline gives CDR1 MNHEY, CDR2 SVGAGI. The trim removed 6 bases at V and 4 bases at J, leaving 5 bases unmatched. The CDR3 has 14 residues. CDR3 sequence (DNA): TGTGCCAGCAGGGAGGGACAGGATAATCAGCCCCAGCATTTT. It codes for CASREGQDNQPQHF.

The chain recombines TRBV6-5 with TRBJ1-1, with D tentatively TRBD1 (6 bases). Germline lookup yields CDR1 MNHEY and CDR2 SVGAGI. Trimming shortened V by 5 bases and J by 3 bases, and 13 bases separated the two germline ends. The CDR3 contains 14 residues. The CDR3 region is CASSRKGGDTEAFF. As DNA, the CDR3 is TGTGCCAGCAGTAGGAAGGGGGGGGACACTGAAGCTTTCTTT.

This chain joins TRBV28 and TRBJ1-1; D not certain. The length of the CDR3 is 11 residues. CDR1 and CDR2 from the germline V gene are MDHEN and SYDVKM. Trimming removed 3 bases from V and 9 bases from J, with 8 bases in between. The CDR3 loop is CASSFQLQAFF. Here the CDR3 DNA reads TGTGCCAGCAGTTTCCAACTCCAAGCTTTCTTT.

The V gene is TRBV6-6, the J gene TRBJ1-5; D unclear. V dropped 5 bases and J dropped 5 bases, with 10 bases sitting between them. Germline assignment: CDR1 MNHNY and CDR2 SVGAGI (reference sequence). The CDR3 consists of 13 residues. Written as DNA, the CDR3 is TGTGCCAGCAGTGTCAGTGCTTATCAGCCCCAGCATTTT. Translation: CASSVSAYQPQHF.

For the CDR3, the DNA is TGTGCCAGCAGCCACGACAGTAGCCCCAATGAGCAGTTCTTC. Encoded protein: CASSHDSSPNEQFF. J is TRBJ2-1 and V is TRBV4-2; a weak D match, TRBD1 (5 bases). The V end lost 3 bases, the J end lost 6 bases, and 12 bases lay between the germline ends. The CDR3 length is 14 residues. The V gene's germline CDR1 is LGHNA and CDR2 YNFKEQ.

By frequency in the sample, this clone is large. The chain recombines TRBV7-9 with TRBJ2-7; 10 nucleotides line up with TRBD1. V lost 5 bases, J lost 3 bases, and 4 bases stayed unmatched. Per the germline V gene, CDR1 is SEHNR and CDR2 is FQNEAQ (reference sequence). This CDR3 spans 14 amino acids. CDR3 protein: CASSGTGESYEQYF. CDR3 coding DNA: TGTGCCAGCAGCGGGACAGGGGAAAGCTACGAGCAGTACTTC.

The chain recombines TRBV2 with TRBJ2-1; a weak D match, TRBD2 (5 bases). The ends were cut back, 6 bases at V and 2 bases at J, with 14 bases in the middle. The CDR3 is 15 amino acids. The germline gives CDR1 SNHLY, CDR2 FYNNEI. Here the CDR3 reads CASRKRVLTYNEQFF. CDR3 DNA sequence: TGTGCCAGCAGGAAGAGGGTGCTTACCTACAATGAGCAGTTCTTC.

The count of this clone is one. The V call is TRBV5-4, the J call TRBJ2-1, with D unclear. The V end lost 1 base, the J end lost 4 bases, and 6 bases lay between the germline ends. The CDR3 sequence is 13 residues long. Germline CDR1 reads SGHNT; CDR2 reads YYREEE (reference sequence). Here the CDR3 reads CASSLMAYNEQFF. DNA for the CDR3: TGTGCCAGCAGCTTGATGGCATACAATGAGCAGTTCTTC.

CDR3 residues: CSVEVMTGRSGNTIYF. The CDR3 nucleotides read TGCAGCGTTGAAGTAATGACAGGGCGATCTGGAAACACCATATATTTT. The chain links TRBV29-1 to TRBJ1-3; TRBD1 matches at 7 bases. The J segment lost 1 base and the V segment lost 1 base, leaving 7 bases of the junction unmatched. CDR1 SQVTM and CDR2 ANQGSEA come from the germline V gene. There are 16 residues in the CDR3.

The chain is built from TRBV5-6 and TRBJ2-7, with TRBD2 matching over 9 bases. Germline V CDR1 and CDR2: SGHDT, YYEEEE. The CDR3 extends over 14 amino acids. Losses at the gene ends were 0 bases for V and 5 bases for J; bases not matched to a gene: 3. Here the CDR3 DNA reads TGTGCCAGCAGCTTGGGTAGCGGGAGTAACGAGCAGTACTTC. Its translation: CASSLGSGSNEQYF. The variable domain in full, with the rest retrieved from reference TRBV5-6 and TRBJ2-7, is DAGVTQSPTHLIKTRGQQVTLRCSPKSGHDTVSWYQQALGQGPQFIFQYYEEEERQRGNFPDRFSGHQFPNYSSELNVNALLLGDSALYLCASSLGSGSNEQYFGPGTRLTVT.

The V call is TRBV27, the J call TRBJ1-1; D is perhaps TRBD1 (5 bases). This CDR3 region has 14 residues. Germline CDR1 reads MNHEY; CDR2 reads SMNVEV (reference sequence). V shed 2 bases and J shed 3 bases, with 10 bases lying between them. CDR3 bases: TGTGCCAGCAGTTTACAGCGGGGGTACACTGAAGCTTTCTTT. It encodes CASSLQRGYTEAFF.

This clone was picked up one time. The chain has TRBV27 and TRBJ2-7; D possibly corresponds to TRBD2 (5 bases). Germline CDR1 reads MNHEY; CDR2 reads SMNVEV (reference sequence). The germline V and J ends were trimmed by 1 base and 6 bases, with 10 bases remaining between them. CDR3 length: 13 amino acids. The CDR3 nucleotides are TGTGCCAGCAGTTTATATGAGGGAGTCGAGCAGTACTTC. The encoded protein is CASSLYEGVEQYF.

This clone was found once. The limits of the CDR3 on the DNA are not certain, so only TCRdb's listed CDR3 is given. The J gene is TRBJ2-1, the V gene TRBV6-5; the table calls TRBD2, which could not be checked here. Germline V gene data show CDR1 as MNHEY and CDR2 as SVGAGI. The length of the CDR3 is 15 amino acids, counting both ends. CDR3 residues: CASSSSGGVYNEQFF.

The rearrangement links TRBV6-2 or TRBV6-3 to TRBJ2-7, with D possibly being TRBD1 (5 bases). Germline V gene data show CDR1 as MNHEY and CDR2 as SVGEGT. CDR3 size: 15 residues. The V gene lost 5 bases and the J gene lost 5 bases, with 19 bases spanning the gap. In DNA, the CDR3 is TGTGCCAGCAGTCCAATCGAGGCGGCAGGGAACGAGCAGTACTTC. It specifies CASSPIEAAGNEQYF.

The chain couples TRBV2 to TRBJ1-2, with 8 bases aligning to TRBD1. Germline-derived CDR1 and CDR2 are SNHLY and FYNNEI. V was pared by 0 bases and J by 4 bases, with 4 bases of the junction left unmatched. This CDR3 is built from 15 residues. CDR3 loop: CASSEATGGSYGYTF. CDR3 in DNA: TGTGCCAGCAGTGAAGCTACAGGGGGGTCCTATGGCTACACCTTC. The full variable domain, in which reference TRBV2 and TRBJ1-2 provide the parts outside the CDR3, is EPEVTQTPSHQVTQMGQEVILRCVPISNHLYFYWYRQILGQKVEFLVSFYNNEISEKSEIFDDQFSVERPDGSNFTLKIRSTKLEDSAMYFCASSEATGGSYGYTFGSGTRLTVV.

V is TRBV5-1 and J is TRBJ1-1, with a possible D match to TRBD1 (6 bases). V was cut by 0 bases and J by 7 bases, with 13 bases left in between. Germline V gives CDR1 SGHRS, CDR2 YFSETQ. The CDR3 spans 14 residues. The DNA for the CDR3 is TGCGCCAGCAGCTTGGCGGGGGGGGCATATGAAGCTTTCTTT. Protein product: CASSLAGGAYEAFF.

This chain joins TRBV28 and TRBJ1-1; D gene ambiguous. This CDR3 has 13 amino acids. In germline, CDR1 is MDHEN, CDR2 SYDVKM. With 2 bases removed from V and 7 bases from J, the gap between germline ends came to 11 bases. CDR3 DNA sequence: TGTGCCAGCAGTTTAGAGGCCCGGGATGAAGCTTTCTTT. Translated, it gives CASSLEARDEAFF.